One T cell receptor (beta chain) is described in this entry. This entry comes from a study of blood T cell repertoires in COVID-19. On the study more broadly: The United States, Italy and Spain supplied acute and convalescent COVID-19 samples. PBMCs, B-cell-depleted T cells, or T cells were the source of the cDNA or gDNA that made up the material.

Patients from Seattle were sampled longitudinally, starting during active infection. Original methodology: Reference gene primer amplification gave estimated nucleated cell counts. Assay: immunoSEQ multiplex PCR; the TCRdb copy retains only in-frame clones and omits some. The DNA gave D and trimming, while V, J and clone size come from that table. The repertoire holds some 200,000 clones, with roughly 79% as singletons. The CDR3 consists of 15 residues. Germline loops: CDR1 ENHRY, CDR2 SYGVKD. The V segment lost 6 bases and the J segment 6 bases; nucleotides outside the gene matches: 7. The chain combines TRBV10-3 with TRBJ1-5; 11 positions agree with TRBD1. The clonotype comes from a woman in her thirties or forties with COVID-19, enrolled during active disease. Sequencing input: peripheral blood. The CDR3 nucleotides read TGTGCCATCAGCACCGGGACAGGGGGGAGTCAGCCCCAGCATTTT. Protein product: CAISTGTGGSQPQHF.